This T cell receptor beta chain stems from a study of read filtering for tumor transcriptome and immune sequencing. This clonotype was detected many times. This library used 300 to 450 ng RNA and molecular barcoded adaptors spanning alpha/delta and beta/gamma chains. A single record per CDR3 protein comes from TCRdb applying MiXCR to the reads. There are more than 100,000 distinct CDR3 sequences in the sample; roughly 13% occur only once, and around 8.2% lies in the top ten. The germline CDR1 and CDR2 sequences are KGHDR and SFDVKD. Trimming took off 2 bases at V and 5 bases at J, with 8 bases between the two ends. The CDR3 contains 13 residues.

Sample: a population of CD138-negative cells sorted from bone marrow. This rearrangement joins TRBV24-1 to TRBJ1-1; no clear D. The sequence derives from a donor aged 40 or older with multiple myeloma. As DNA, the CDR3 is TGTGCCACCAGTGATTCACAGCGGACTGAAGCTTTCTTT. It is translated as CATSDSQRTEAFF.